The rows below give T cell receptor beta chains drawn from one sample of a study of blood T cells in healthy people across ages. MiXCR, run by TCRdb on the 5' RACE reads, gives a single entry per CDR3 protein. The sample records some 900,000 distinct CDR3 sequences, around 48% being singletons. Sequencing was performed on blood. Receptors were obtained from a man aged 30 to 39 in good health. Both conserved end residues are part of each CDR3. The order of the fields is D gene, clone size, V gene, J gene, CDR3 DNA, CDR3 protein. A D gene is named only where the DNA matches it firmly. Expanded clones get a size class; other rows say once, few or many, or leave the size out.

TRBD1	few	TRBV5-1	TRBJ1-4	TGCGCCAGCAGCCACGGACAGGGGGGGGAAAAACTGTTTTTT	CASSHGQGGEKLFF
TRBD2	few	TRBV7-9	TRBJ2-1	TGTGCCAGCAGCCCGGGACTAGCGAGACCCATATACAATGAGCAGTTCTTC	CASSPGLARPIYNEQFF
.	.	TRBV7-7	TRBJ2-2	TGTGCTAGCAGCTCACGGAGTGACACCGGGGAGCTGTTTTTT	CASSSRSDTGELFF
TRBD2	.	TRBV27	TRBJ2-3	TGTGCCAGCAGTTTACGAGCGGCGGGGGGGGCCACAGATACGCAGTATTTT	CASSLRAAGGATDTQYF
TRBD2	.	TRBV20-1	TRBJ2-3	TGCAGTGCTCCCCGGACTAGCGGTAGGGCAGATACGCAGTATTTT	CSAPRTSGRADTQYF
TRBD1	.	TRBV30	TRBJ2-7	TGTGCCTGGACGAGCGGACAGGGGTTGCGCAATGAGCAGTACTTC	CAWTSGQGLRNEQYF
.	.	TRBV27	TRBJ1-4	TGTGCCAGCAGAGGGACGGTTGCAACTAATGAAAAACTGTTTTTT	CASRGTVATNEKLFF
.	.	TRBV7-9	TRBJ2-3	TGTGCCAGCAGGCCAGCGGGCACAGATACGCAGTATTTT	CASRPAGTDTQYF
.	.	TRBV11-1	TRBJ1-1	TGTGCCAGCCGCCCATTGGTGAACACTGAAGCTTTCTTT	CASRPLVNTEAFF
.	few	TRBV6-2/TRBV6-3	TRBJ1-1	TGTGCCAGCAGTTACTCGGGGGGAAGGAACACTGAAGCTTTCTTT	CASSYSGGRNTEAFF
.	.	TRBV4-3	TRBJ2-1	TGCGCCAGCAGCCAGATGCCGGGACCAAATTTACACAATGAGCAGTTCTTC	CASSQMPGPNLHNEQFF